This T cell receptor beta chain was identified during a study of T cell repertoires in cytomegalovirus infection (dated by TCRdb to between 2018 and 2020). Broadly, across the study: Because public TCR beta signatures pointed to carriage of CMV infection together with the matching HLA type, the HLA type of each donor mattered for the analysis. What the work shows at the level of the full study, not this receptor alone: Cumulative frequency of public TCR beta family members discriminated carriers of CMV infection plus the relevant HLA type in this cohort and an independent approximately 360-donor cohort. The ex vivo response was dominated by HLA-C-restricted CMV-specific TCR beta clonotypes, and the single most frequent clonotype in two of eight donors was supplied by these HLA-C-restricted clonotypes.

Trimming at the junction amounts to 4 bases on V and 7 bases on J, and the germline ends lie 26 bases apart. According to the germline V gene, CDR1 reads SGHTA and CDR2 reads FQGNSA. The CDR3 measures 18 amino acids from cysteine to phenylalanine. This entry keeps only the CDR3 DNA: 54 bases, framed from base 1. TCRdb shows the sequencer as Illumina HiSeq 1500. TCRdb redid the processing of the public reads, applying fastp at Q25 and MiXCR, and retained in-frame beta chains. Entries are consolidated by CDR3 protein sequence, retaining the most common genes and DNA. This sample lists hundreds of thousands of distinct CDR3 sequences; 15% to 20% were detected once. The ten largest clones represent under 9% of the sample. This clonotype was observed at least ten times. This receptor's antigen is unknown. Per-base quality was not reported, and no clone a single base away is much larger than it.

The receptor was isolated from a human donor in good health (CMV status not recorded). Some clones in this sample may be carry-over from other donors' samples. Sequenced material: PBMCs. The receptor chain draws on TRBV7-2 and TRBJ1-5, with TRBD1 perhaps the D gene, on 5 matching bases. The nucleotides are TGTGCCAGCAGCTCCCCGACGGGCAGCTCTCCCCGGGGCCAGCCCCAGCATTTT. Its translation is CASSSPTGSSPRGQPQHF.